A single sample gave rise to the 13 T cell receptor beta chains below, sequenced in a study of vaccination effects on CD4 cells after COVID-19. What these receptors recognize is not known. Viral peptide pool expansion of antigen-specific CD4+ T cells preceded sequencing in the ViraFEST assay. After roughly 9 days in culture, the CD4+ T cells were isolated. Prior SARS-CoV-2 infection was absent in the vaccine recipients, as shown by negative nucleocapsid antibodies. The protocol was immunoSEQ multiplex PCR, while the TCRdb copy is restricted to in-frame clones and leaves out a portion. The table lists fewer than 30,000 clones, 70% to 80% of them singletons. Sequenced material: CD4+ T cells from PBMCs cultured with SARS-CoV-2 spike peptides, taken before COVID-19 vaccination. The receptors here all came from a human donor who received a COVID-19 vaccine.

The chain has TRBV12-3 or TRBV12-4 and TRBJ1-5; D unclear. V lost 3 bases and J 7 bases, leaving 7 bases between the germline ends. This CDR3 comprises 12 residues. CDR3 protein: CASSFISQPQHF. CDR3 bases: TGTGCCAGCAGTTTTATCTCCCAGCCCCAGCATTTT.

The chain recombines TRBV3-1 (or the pseudogene TRBV3-2) with TRBJ2-2, with D possibly matching TRBD2 (5 bases). V was pared by 1 base and J by 9 bases, with 9 bases between. The germline V gene encodes CDR1 LGHDT and CDR2 YNNKEL (reference sequence). The CDR3 length is 13 residues. CDR3 sequence (DNA): TGTGCCAGCAGCCAAGCCGGGGTCCGGGAGCTGTTTTTT. Translated: CASSQAGVRELFF.

CDR3 protein: CASREAGGRRRGYGYTF. The CDR3 bases are TGTGCCAGCAGGGAGGCGGGGGGGCGTCGAAGGGGCTATGGCTACACCTTC. V is TRBV25-1 and J is TRBJ1-2, with a weak D call TRBD1 (6 bases). The CDR3 has 17 residues. Germline loops: CDR1 MGHDK, CDR2 SYGVNS. Between the trimmed V and J ends, which lost 6 bases and 4 bases, there was a span of 24 bases.

The chain couples TRBV30 to TRBJ1-5, with TRBD1 as a possible D gene (6 bases). The germline gives CDR1 GTSNPN, CDR2 SVGIG (reference sequence). Trimming took off 0 bases at V and 4 bases at J, with 13 bases between the two ends. CDR3 size: 15 residues. CDR3 DNA sequence: TGTGCCTGGAGTGTACAGGGACGGACTAATCAGCCCCAGCATTTT. Its translation is CAWSVQGRTNQPQHF.

This clone was picked up a small number of times. This chain joins TRBV18 and TRBJ1-2; D not resolved. This CDR3 spans 12 amino acids. The germline V and J ends were trimmed by 5 bases and 1 base, with 5 bases remaining between them. Germline V gene data show CDR1 as KGHSH and CDR2 as LQKENI. CDR3 protein: CASSDNNYGYTF. DNA for the CDR3: TGTGCCAGCTCAGACAATAACTATGGCTACACCTTC. The whole variable domain, remainder taken from reference TRBV18 and TRBJ1-2, is NAGVMQNPRHLVRRRGQEARLRCSPMKGHSHVYWYRQLPEEGLKFMVYLQKENIIDESGMPKERFSAEFPKEGPSILRIQQVVRGDSAAYFCASSDNNYGYTFGSGTRLTVV.

V and J are TRBV10-3 and TRBJ2-1, with 12 bases lining up with TRBD2. After removal of 10 bases from V and 7 bases from J, the junction contained 8 bases not matched to a gene. Germline V lookup: CDR1 ENHRY, CDR2 SYGVKD. There are 14 residues in the CDR3. The CDR3: CASRTSGDENEQFF. The CDR3 DNA is TGTGCCAGCAGGACTAGCGGGGACGAGAATGAGCAGTTCTTC.

The J gene is TRBJ1-1, the V gene TRBV4-2; no definite D call. Per the germline V gene, CDR1 is LGHNA and CDR2 is YNFKEQ. The CDR3 runs 13 residues. Trimming shortened V by 2 bases and J by 5 bases, and 9 bases separated the two germline ends. The CDR3 nucleotides read TGTGCCAGCAGCCAATTCCCCGGGACTGAAGCTTTCTTT. Translating it yields CASSQFPGTEAFF.

The rearrangement links TRBV6-1 to TRBJ1-2; TRBD1 is a possible D gene (5 bases). Deletions cut 4 bases from V and 6 bases from J, with 21 bases between. The CDR3 extends over 16 amino acids. CDR1 and CDR2 (germline): MNHNS, SASEGT. CDR3 sequence reads: CASSALSPPGSDGYTF. The CDR3 nucleotides are TGTGCCAGCAGTGCCCTATCTCCGCCAGGGAGCGATGGCTACACCTTC.

This sequence joins TRBV3-1 (or the pseudogene TRBV3-2) and TRBJ1-6; 7 nucleotides line up with TRBD1. Germline V gives CDR1 LGHDT, CDR2 YNNKEL (reference sequence). J gave up 7 bases and V 6 bases, and 9 bases lay outside the gene matches. The CDR3 runs 15 residues. CDR3 in DNA: TGTGCCAGCAGTCGATTTGACAGGGAAAATTCACCCCTCCACTTT. It specifies CASSRFDRENSPLHF.

The rearrangement links TRBV30 to TRBJ2-1; D gene unclear. The CDR3 has 13 amino acids. Germline V CDR1 and CDR2: GTSNPN, SVGIG (reference sequence). V lost 4 bases and J 0 bases, leaving 7 bases between the germline ends. The CDR3 loop reads CAWTGSSYNEQFF. DNA for the CDR3: TGTGCCTGGACCGGGTCCTCCTACAATGAGCAGTTCTTC.

The V gene is TRBV4-1, the J gene TRBJ2-3; tentative D call: TRBD1 (7 bases). Trimming took 3 bases from V and 0 from J, leaving 13 bases between them. In germline, CDR1 is MGHRA, CDR2 YSYEKL. This CDR3 is built from 16 residues. The CDR3 sequence: CASSQEGTASTDTQYF. Written as DNA, the CDR3 is TGCGCCAGCAGCCAGGAGGGGACAGCTAGCACAGATACGCAGTATTTT.

This rearrangement joins TRBV9 to TRBJ2-2, with TRBD1 identical over 8 bases. The CDR3 is 15 amino acids. V lost 1 base to trimming and J lost 6 bases; unmatched junction nucleotides: 5. From germline, CDR1 is SGDLS and CDR2 YYNGEE. The CDR3 nucleotides read TGTGCCAGCAGCGTAACCGGGACAGGCCCCGGGGAGCTGTTTTTT. Translating it yields CASSVTGTGPGELFF. The full variable domain, its missing parts supplied by reference TRBV9 and TRBJ2-2, is DSGVTQTPKHLITATGQRVTLRCSPRSGDLSVYWYQQSLDQGLQFLIQYYNGEERAKGNILERFSAQQFPDLHSELNLSSLELGDSALYFCASSVTGTGPGELFFGEGSRLTVL.

This rearrangement joins TRBV5-4 to TRBJ2-1, with 9 positions matching TRBD2. The CDR3 has 18 residues. The V and J ends lost 2 bases and 3 bases, in that order; junction bases with no gene match: 12. Looked up from germline, CDR1 is SGHNT and CDR2 is YYREEE (reference sequence). The CDR3, as DNA: TGTGCCAGCAGCTTAGGTGGTAGCGGGAGTGTTGTCTACAATGAGCAGTTCTTC. Translating gives CASSLGGSGSVVYNEQFF.